A single sample gave rise to the 16 T cell receptor beta chains below, sequenced in a study of blood T cell repertoires in COVID-19. Data came from immunoSEQ multiplex PCR; TCRdb stores just in-frame clones and leaves some out. This sample has around 250,000 clones; 82% occur once, and the top ten carry 1.5% to 2%. Sequencing was carried out using peripheral blood. The source of these receptors is an elderly woman with acute or convalescent COVID-19.

The chain has TRBV7-2 and TRBJ1-1; 8 bases match TRBD1. Germline CDR1 is SGHTA and CDR2 is FQGNSA. With 4 bases clipped from V and 4 bases from J, the junction kept 8 bases outside the gene matches. This CDR3 is 15 amino acids long. CDR3 protein: CASSSRRDRTTEAFF. For the CDR3, the DNA is TGTGCCAGCAGCTCCCGCCGGGACAGGACCACTGAAGCTTTCTTT.

The gene calls are TRBV6-1 and TRBJ1-5; D might be TRBD1 (6 bases). The germline V gene has CDR1 MNHNS and CDR2 SASEGT. Trimming took off 2 bases at V and 6 bases at J, with 14 bases between the two ends. The CDR3 totals 15 residues. CDR3 coding DNA: TGTGCCAGCAGTGAACGGGGGGCATCGGGTCAGCCCCAGCATTTT. The encoded protein is CASSERGASGQPQHF.

The chain links TRBV7-7 to TRBJ2-7, with 12 bases identical to TRBD1. CDR3 length equals 15 residues. The germline V gene encodes CDR1 SSHAT and CDR2 FNYEAQ (reference sequence). Trimming took 11 bases from V and 2 from J; bases not matched to a gene: 10. The CDR3 spells CASSQGQGAAYEQYF. DNA for the CDR3: TGTGCCTCATCCCAGGGACAGGGGGCCGCCTACGAGCAGTACTTC.

The table lists this clone with a few counts. The chain has TRBV5-8 and TRBJ1-3; no clear D gene. V was shortened by 6 bases and J by 0 bases, with 10 bases between the two germline ends. Looked up from germline, CDR1 is SGHTS and CDR2 is YDEGEE. The CDR3 is 14 residues long. CDR3 amino acids: CASTSGHSGNTIYF. CDR3 coding DNA: TGTGCCAGCACTTCAGGCCACTCTGGAAACACCATATATTTT.

V is TRBV19 and J is TRBJ2-7; TRBD1 matches at 7 bases. CDR1 is LNHDA, CDR2 SQIVND, per germline (reference sequence). Losses at the gene ends were 3 bases for V and 0 bases for J; bases not matched to a gene: 2. This CDR3 is built from 14 residues. This CDR3 is CASSIGTASYEQYF. DNA of the CDR3: TGTGCCAGTAGTATCGGGACAGCCTCCTACGAGCAGTACTTC.

The chain has TRBV6-6 and TRBJ2-3; 9 nucleotides line up with TRBD1. V shed 6 bases and J 1 base; nucleotides not matched to a gene: 5. This CDR3 has 15 residues. CDR1 and CDR2 (germline): MNHNY, SVGAGI (reference sequence). In DNA, the CDR3 is TGTGCCAGCAGCCAAAGGACAGGGGGCACAGATACGCAGTATTTT. Translation: CASSQRTGGTDTQYF.

The rearrangement links TRBV19 to TRBJ2-1; TRBD2 matches 10 bases. Germline V gives CDR1 LNHDA, CDR2 SQIVND (reference sequence). This CDR3 spans 17 amino acids. V dropped 6 bases and J dropped 0; count of bases not matched to a gene: 8. CDR3 nucleotides: TGTGCCAGTAGCCGCGCTGCTAGCGGGAGCTCCTACAATGAGCAGTTCTTC. This translates into CASSRAASGSSYNEQFF.

Notes on this clone: Other DNA sequences within the sample encode an identical CDR3. This chain uses TRBV28 with TRBJ1-5; D perhaps matches TRBD1 (5 bases). V dropped 5 bases and J dropped 4 bases, with 6 bases sitting between them. The V gene's germline CDR1 is MDHEN and CDR2 SYDVKM. The CDR3 contains 12 residues. The CDR3 sequence is CASSRGNQPQHF. CDR3 DNA sequence: TGTGCCAGCAGTCGGGGGAATCAGCCCCAGCATTTT.

The V call is TRBV5-8, the J call TRBJ1-2; no clear D. Germline V gives CDR1 SGHTS, CDR2 YDEGEE. Between the trimmed V and J ends, which lost 4 bases and 12 bases, there was a span of 16 bases. This CDR3 has 12 residues. CDR3 sequence (DNA): TGTGCCAGCAGCCCATATAGACTGTCTGACACCTTC. Amino acid sequence: CASSPYRLSDTF.

J is TRBJ1-3 and V is TRBV5-5; D might be TRBD1 (5 bases). The V gene's germline CDR1 is SGHKS and CDR2 YYEKEE (reference sequence). The CDR3 consists of 15 residues. Trimming cost V 2 bases and J 0 bases, with 9 bases left between them. DNA of the CDR3: TGTGCCAGCAGCTTCCAGGGTCCCTCTGGAAACACCATATATTTT. It specifies CASSFQGPSGNTIYF. The full variable domain, its missing parts supplied by reference TRBV5-5 and TRBJ1-3, is DAGVTQSPTHLIKTRGQQVTLRCSPISGHKSVSWYQQVLGQGPQFIFQYYEKEERGRGNFPDRFSARQFPNYSSELNVNALLLGDSALYLCASSFQGPSGNTIYFGEGSWLTVV.

CDR3 sequence (DNA): TGCGCCAGCAGCTTGGACGTTGGGCCTCGAAATGAGCAGTTCTTC. Protein product: CASSLDVGPRNEQFF. J is TRBJ2-1 and V is TRBV5-1; D remains ambiguous. The CDR3 extends over 15 amino acids. CDR1 is SGHRS, CDR2 YFSETQ, per germline. V was pared by 0 bases and J by 7 bases, with 14 bases between.

For the CDR3, the DNA is TGTGCCAGCAGCTTAGCCTACCCCAACACCGGGGAGCTGTTTTTT. It translates to CASSLAYPNTGELFF. V is TRBV7-6 and J is TRBJ2-2; no reliable D call. Germline V gene lookup returns CDR1 SGHVS and CDR2 FNYEAQ. Trimming removed 0 bases from V and 2 bases from J, with 7 bases in between. This CDR3 has 15 amino acids.

This sequence joins TRBV7-9 and TRBJ1-1; 10 bases are a match to TRBD1. This CDR3 has 16 residues. V shed 4 bases and J 5 bases; nucleotides not matched to a gene: 10. Germline loops: CDR1 SEHNR, CDR2 FQNEAQ (reference sequence). CDR3 sequence: CASSSLRTGGFTEAFF. The CDR3 DNA follows: TGTGCCAGCAGCTCCCTACGGACAGGGGGTTTTACTGAAGCTTTCTTT.

This rearrangement joins TRBV6-5 to TRBJ1-5, with D perhaps matching TRBD1 (6 bases). Germline loops: CDR1 MNHEY, CDR2 SVGAGI. With 4 bases removed from V and 3 bases from J, the gap between germline ends came to 13 bases. The CDR3 is made up of 15 amino acids. The CDR3 DNA reads as TGTGCCAGCAGTTCCAGGGGCCTCTACAATCAGCCCCAGCATTTT. Translating it yields CASSSRGLYNQPQHF.

The V and J genes are TRBV6-2 or TRBV6-3 and TRBJ2-7, with 8 nucleotides matching TRBD1. This CDR3 contains 15 residues. Trimming cost V 5 bases and J 7 bases; bases outside gene matches: 13. From germline, CDR1 is MNHEY and CDR2 SVGEGT. Here the CDR3 DNA reads TGTGCCAGCAGTCACATGGACAGGGCCCAGAGGGAGCAGTACTTC. Translation gives CASSHMDRAQREQYF.

The chain links TRBV23-1 to TRBJ2-5; a possible D gene is TRBD1 (6 bases). TRBV23-1 is treated as an ORF (open reading frame) with a function not yet certain. This CDR3 has 16 residues. Trimming pared 1 base from V and 5 bases from J, leaving 17 bases between. CDR3 bases: TGCGCCAGCAGTCAATTAACCGGGGAGAGGGGGGAGACCCAGTACTTC. It yields the protein CASSQLTGERGETQYF.